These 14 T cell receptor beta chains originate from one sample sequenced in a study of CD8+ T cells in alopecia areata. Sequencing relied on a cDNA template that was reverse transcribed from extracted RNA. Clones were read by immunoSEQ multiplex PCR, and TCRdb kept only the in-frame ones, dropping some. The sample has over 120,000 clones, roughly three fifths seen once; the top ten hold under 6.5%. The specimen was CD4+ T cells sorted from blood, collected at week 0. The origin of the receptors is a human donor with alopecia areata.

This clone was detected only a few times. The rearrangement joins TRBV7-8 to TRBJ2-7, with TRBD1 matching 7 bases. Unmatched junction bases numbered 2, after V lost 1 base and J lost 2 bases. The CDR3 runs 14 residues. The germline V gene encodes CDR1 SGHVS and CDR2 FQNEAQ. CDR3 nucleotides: TGTGCCAGCAGCTTAGTGGGGACAGCCTACGAGCAGTACTTC. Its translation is CASSLVGTAYEQYF.

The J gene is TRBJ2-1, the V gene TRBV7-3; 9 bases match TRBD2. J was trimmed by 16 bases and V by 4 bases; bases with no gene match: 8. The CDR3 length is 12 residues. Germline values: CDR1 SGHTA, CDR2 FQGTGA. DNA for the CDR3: TGTGCCAGCAGCTCCCCGGGACTAGCCCCATTCTTC. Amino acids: CASSSPGLAPFF.

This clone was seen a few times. The CDR3 loop is CAWSEGEQPQHF. CDR3 coding DNA: TGTGCCTGGAGTGAGGGAGAACAGCCCCAGCATTTT. The gene calls are TRBV30 and TRBJ1-5, with D hard to call. CDR3 length: 12 amino acids. Per the germline V gene, CDR1 is GTSNPN and CDR2 is SVGIG (reference sequence). V was cut by 1 base and J by 7 bases, with 8 bases left in between. The whole variable domain, remainder taken from reference TRBV30 and TRBJ1-5, is SQTIHQWPATLVQPVGSPLSLECTVEGTSNPNLYWYRQAAGRGLQLLFYSVGIGQISSEVPQNLSASRPQDRQFILSSKKLLLSDSGFYLCAWSEGEQPQHFGDGTRLSIL.

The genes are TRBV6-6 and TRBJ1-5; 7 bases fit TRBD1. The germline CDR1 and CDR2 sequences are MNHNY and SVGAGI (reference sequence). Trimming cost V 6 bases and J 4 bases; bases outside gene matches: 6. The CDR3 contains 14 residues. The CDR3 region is CASRKQGLNQPQHF. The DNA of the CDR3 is TGTGCCAGCAGAAAACAGGGGTTGAATCAGCCCCAGCATTTT.

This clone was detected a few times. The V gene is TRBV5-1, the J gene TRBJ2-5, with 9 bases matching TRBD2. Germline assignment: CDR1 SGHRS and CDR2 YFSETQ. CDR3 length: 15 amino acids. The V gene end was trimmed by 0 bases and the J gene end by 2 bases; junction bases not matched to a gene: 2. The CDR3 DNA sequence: TGCGCCAGCAGCTTGGGACTAGCGGAACAAGAGACCCAGTACTTC. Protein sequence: CASSLGLAEQETQYF.

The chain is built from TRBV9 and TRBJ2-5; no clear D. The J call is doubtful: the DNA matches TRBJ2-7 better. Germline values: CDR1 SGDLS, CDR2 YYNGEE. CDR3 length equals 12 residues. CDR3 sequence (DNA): TGTGCCAGCAGCGTAGGGTTTAACGAGCAGTACTTC. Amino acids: CASSVGFNEQYF.

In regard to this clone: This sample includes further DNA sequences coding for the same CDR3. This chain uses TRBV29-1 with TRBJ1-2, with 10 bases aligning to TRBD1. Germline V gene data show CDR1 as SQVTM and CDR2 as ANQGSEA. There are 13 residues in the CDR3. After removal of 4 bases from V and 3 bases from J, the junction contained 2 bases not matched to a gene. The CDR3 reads CSVGGTGDYGYTF. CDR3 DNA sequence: TGCAGCGTTGGTGGGACAGGGGACTATGGCTACACCTTC.

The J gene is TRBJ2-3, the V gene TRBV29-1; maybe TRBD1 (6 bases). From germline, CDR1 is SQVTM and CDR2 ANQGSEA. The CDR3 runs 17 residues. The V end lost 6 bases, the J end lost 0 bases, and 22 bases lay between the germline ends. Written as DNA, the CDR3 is TGCAGCGTCAGGGACAACATTAAGAGGGGGAGCACAGATACGCAGTATTTT. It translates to CSVRDNIKRGSTDTQYF.

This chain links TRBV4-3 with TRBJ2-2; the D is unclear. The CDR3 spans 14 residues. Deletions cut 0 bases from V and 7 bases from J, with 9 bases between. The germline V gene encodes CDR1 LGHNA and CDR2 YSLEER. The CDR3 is CASSQDWSGGELFF. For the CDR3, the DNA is TGCGCCAGCAGCCAAGATTGGAGTGGCGGGGAGCTGTTTTTT.

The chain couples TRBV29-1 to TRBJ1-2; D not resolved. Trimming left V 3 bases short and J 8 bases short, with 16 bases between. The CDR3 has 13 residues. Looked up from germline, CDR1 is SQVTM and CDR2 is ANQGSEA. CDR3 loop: CSVEEGTRRGYTF. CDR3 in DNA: TGCAGCGTTGAGGAGGGCACCCGTCGCGGCTACACCTTC.

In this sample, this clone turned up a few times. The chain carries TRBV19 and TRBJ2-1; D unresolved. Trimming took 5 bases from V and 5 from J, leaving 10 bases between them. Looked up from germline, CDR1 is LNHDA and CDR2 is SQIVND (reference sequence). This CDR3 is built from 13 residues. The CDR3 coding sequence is TGTGCCAGTAGTCAGCTCAAGAACAATGAGCAGTTCTTC. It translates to CASSQLKNNEQFF. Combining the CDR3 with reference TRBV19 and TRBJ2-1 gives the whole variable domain DGGITQSPKYLFRKEGQNVTLSCEQNLNHDAMYWYRQDPGQGLRLIYYSQIVNDFQKGDIAEGYSVSREKKESFPLTVTSAQKNPTAFYLCASSQLKNNEQFFGPGTRLTVL.

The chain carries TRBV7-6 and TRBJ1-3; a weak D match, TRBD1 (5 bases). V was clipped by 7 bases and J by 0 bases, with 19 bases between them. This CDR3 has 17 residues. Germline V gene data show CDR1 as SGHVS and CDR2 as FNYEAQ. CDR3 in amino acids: CASTLGEGPPSGNTIYF. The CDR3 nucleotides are TGTGCCAGCACCCTAGGGGAGGGGCCGCCCTCTGGAAACACCATATATTTT. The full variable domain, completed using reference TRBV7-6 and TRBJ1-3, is GAGVSQSPRYKVTKRGQDVALRCDPISGHVSLYWYRQALGQGPEFLTYFNYEAQQDKSGLPNDRFSAERPEGSISTLTIQRTEQRDSAMYRCASTLGEGPPSGNTIYFGEGSWLTVV.

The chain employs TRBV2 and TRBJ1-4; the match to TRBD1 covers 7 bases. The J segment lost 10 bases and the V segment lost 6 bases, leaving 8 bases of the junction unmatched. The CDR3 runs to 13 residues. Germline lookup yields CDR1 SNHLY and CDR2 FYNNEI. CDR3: CASSPGTEGKLFF. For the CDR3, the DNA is TGTGCCAGCAGCCCTGGGACAGAGGGAAAACTGTTTTTT.

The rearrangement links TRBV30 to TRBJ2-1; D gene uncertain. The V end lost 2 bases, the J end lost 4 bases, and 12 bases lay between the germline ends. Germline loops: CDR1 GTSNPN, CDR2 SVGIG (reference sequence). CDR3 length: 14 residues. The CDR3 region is CAWSYPVGYNEQFF. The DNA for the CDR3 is TGTGCCTGGAGTTACCCAGTAGGTTACAATGAGCAGTTCTTC. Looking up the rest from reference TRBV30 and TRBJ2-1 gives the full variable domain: SQTIHQWPATLVQPVGSPLSLECTVEGTSNPNLYWYRQAAGRGLQLLFYSVGIGQISSEVPQNLSASRPQDRQFILSSKKLLLSDSGFYLCAWSYPVGYNEQFFGPGTRLTVL.